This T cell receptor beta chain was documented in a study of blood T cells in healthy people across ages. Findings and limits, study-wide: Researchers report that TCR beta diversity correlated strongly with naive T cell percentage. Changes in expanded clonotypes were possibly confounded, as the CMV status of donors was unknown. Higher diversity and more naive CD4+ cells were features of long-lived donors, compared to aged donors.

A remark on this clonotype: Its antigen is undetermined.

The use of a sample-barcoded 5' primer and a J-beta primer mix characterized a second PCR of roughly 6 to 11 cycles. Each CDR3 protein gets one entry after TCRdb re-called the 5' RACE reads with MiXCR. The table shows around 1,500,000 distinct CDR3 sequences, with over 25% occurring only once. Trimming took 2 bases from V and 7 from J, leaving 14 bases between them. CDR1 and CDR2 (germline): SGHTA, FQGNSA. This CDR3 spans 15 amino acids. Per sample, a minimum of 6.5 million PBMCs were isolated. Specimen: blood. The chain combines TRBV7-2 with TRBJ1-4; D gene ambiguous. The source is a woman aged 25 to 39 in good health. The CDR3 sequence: CASSLFNSRGEKLFF. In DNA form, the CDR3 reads TGTGCCAGCAGCTTATTCAATTCTCGTGGTGAAAAACTGTTTTTT.